The 6 T cell receptor beta chains below were found in one sample sequenced in a study of CD8 T cells in ankylosing spondylitis (dated by TCRdb to 2015 to 2018). General study outcomes and caveats: A TCR beta motif of several highly homologous amino acid variants appeared characteristic of blood from ankylosing spondylitis patients.

No antigen is known for these receptors. The method behind the library was 5' RACE. Reads for this sample came from an Illumina HiSeq 2500. TCRdb reworked the public reads: Q25 trimming with fastp, MiXCR clone assembly, productive beta chains retained. Each entry merges the rows of one CDR3 protein and shows their most common DNA and genes. The sample contains around 440,000 distinct CDR3 sequences, approximately 17% of them found a single time. The top ten hold approximately 0.93% of the sample. Input material: blood, either unsorted or a sorted T cell fraction (not recorded which). The receptors come from a male donor with ankylosing spondylitis.

This clonotype was recorded at least ten times. The chain joins TRBV7-9 to TRBJ1-2; no definite D call. Trimming cost V 4 bases and J 2 bases, with 11 bases left between them. This CDR3 region has 14 residues. Germline V gene lookup returns CDR1 SEHNR and CDR2 FQNEAQ (reference sequence). CDR3 residues: CASSSSGLNYGYTF. CDR3 bases: TGTGCCAGCAGCTCGTCAGGCCTGAACTATGGCTACACCTTC.

This clonotype was seen a few times. The rearrangement links TRBV5-1 to TRBJ2-7, with 13 bases aligning to TRBD2. Germline CDR1 reads SGHRS; CDR2 reads YFSETQ. The J segment lost 5 bases and the V segment lost 2 bases, leaving 4 bases of the junction unmatched. The length of the CDR3 is 15 residues. CDR3: CASSFGLAGVNEQYF. The CDR3 DNA sequence: TGCGCCAGCAGCTTCGGACTAGCGGGAGTCAACGAGCAGTACTTC.

This chain links TRBV2 with TRBJ2-2; D may correspond to TRBD1 or TRBD2 (7 bases each). CDR1 is SNHLY, CDR2 FYNNEI, per germline. Trimming left V 5 bases short and J 3 bases short, with 13 bases between. This CDR3 has 15 amino acids. CDR3 DNA: TGTGCCAGCAGTTCAGGGGGGGCGCACACCGGGGAGCTGTTTTTT. Its translation: CASSSGGAHTGELFF.

This clonotype was detected many times. The rearrangement joins TRBV18 to TRBJ2-7; 9 bases are a match to TRBD2. CDR1 KGHSH and CDR2 LQKENI come from the germline V gene. The CDR3 has 15 residues. V lost 5 bases, J lost 0 bases, and 5 bases stayed unmatched. The CDR3 region has the DNA TGTGCCAGCTCAGTTCTAGCGGGGAGCTCCTACGAGCAGTACTTC. Its protein product is CASSVLAGSSYEQYF.

Concerning this clonotype itself: The final CDR3 position lacks the conserved phenylalanine or tryptophan, pointing to a likely read error. The chain combines TRBV20-1 with TRBJ2-2, with 8 bases matching TRBD2. J gave up 1 base and V 5 bases, and 3 bases lay outside the gene matches. The CDR3 has 14 residues. CDR1 is DFQATT and CDR2 is SNEGSKA in the germline V gene (reference sequence). CDR3 loop: CSALLAGNTGELFS. The CDR3 DNA reads as TGCAGTGCTCTCCTAGCGGGGAACACCGGGGAGCTGTTTTCT.

In this sample, this clonotype turned up a few times. The rearrangement links TRBV13 to TRBJ2-6; 7 bases are shared with TRBD1. The CDR3 totals 18 residues. CDR1 PRHDT and CDR2 FYEKMQ come from the germline V gene (reference sequence). Trimming took 1 base from V and 0 from J; bases not matched to a gene: 6. CDR3 amino acids: CASSLVPGQSSGANVLTF. CDR3 in DNA: TGTGCCAGCAGCTTAGTTCCGGGACAGAGCTCTGGGGCCAACGTCCTGACTTTC. The variable domain in full, with the rest retrieved from reference TRBV13 and TRBJ2-6, is AAGVIQSPRHLIKEKRETATLKCYPIPRHDTVYWYQQGPGQDPQFLISFYEKMQSDKGSIPDRFSAQQFSDYHSELNMSSLELGDSALYFCASSLVPGQSSGANVLTFGAGSRLTVL.